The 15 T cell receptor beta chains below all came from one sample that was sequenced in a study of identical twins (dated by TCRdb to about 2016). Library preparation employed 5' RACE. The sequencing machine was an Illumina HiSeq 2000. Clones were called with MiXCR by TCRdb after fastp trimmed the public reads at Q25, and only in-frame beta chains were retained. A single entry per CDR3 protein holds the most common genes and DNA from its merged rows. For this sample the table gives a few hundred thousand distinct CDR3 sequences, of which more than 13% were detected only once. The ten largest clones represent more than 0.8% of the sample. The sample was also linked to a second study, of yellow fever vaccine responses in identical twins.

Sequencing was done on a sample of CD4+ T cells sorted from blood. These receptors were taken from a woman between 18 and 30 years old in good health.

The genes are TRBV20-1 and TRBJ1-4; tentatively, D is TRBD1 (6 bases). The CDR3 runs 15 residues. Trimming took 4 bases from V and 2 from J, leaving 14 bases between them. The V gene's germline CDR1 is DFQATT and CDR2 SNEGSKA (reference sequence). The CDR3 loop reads CSATRGTWTNEKLFF. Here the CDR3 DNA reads TGCAGTGCTACCAGGGGAACATGGACTAATGAAAAACTGTTTTTT.

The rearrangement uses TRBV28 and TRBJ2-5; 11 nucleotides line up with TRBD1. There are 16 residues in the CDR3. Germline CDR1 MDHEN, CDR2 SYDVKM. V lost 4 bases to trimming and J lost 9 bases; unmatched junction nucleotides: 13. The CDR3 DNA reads TGTGCCAGCAGTTCCACGGACAGGGGGCTACAAATGGCCCAGTACTTC. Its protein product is CASSSTDRGLQMAQYF.

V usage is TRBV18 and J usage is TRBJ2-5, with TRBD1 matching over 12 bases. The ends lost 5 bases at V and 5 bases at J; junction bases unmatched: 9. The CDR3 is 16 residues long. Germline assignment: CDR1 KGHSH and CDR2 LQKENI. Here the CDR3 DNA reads TGTGCCAGCTCAAGACCGGGACAGGGGGCCGTCGAGACCCAGTACTTC. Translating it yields CASSRPGQGAVETQYF.

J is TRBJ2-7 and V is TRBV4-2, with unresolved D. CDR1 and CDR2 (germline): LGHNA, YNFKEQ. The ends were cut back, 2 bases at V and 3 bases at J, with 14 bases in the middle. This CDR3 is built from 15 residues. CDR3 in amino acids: CASSQRPSVDYEQYF. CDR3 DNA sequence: TGTGCCAGCAGCCAAAGACCCTCGGTTGACTACGAGCAGTACTTC.

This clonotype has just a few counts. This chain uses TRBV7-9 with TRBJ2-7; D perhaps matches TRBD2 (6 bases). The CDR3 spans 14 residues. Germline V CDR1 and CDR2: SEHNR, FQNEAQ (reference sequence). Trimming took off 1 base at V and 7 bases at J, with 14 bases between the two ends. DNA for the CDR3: TGTGCCAGCAGCTTAGGGCCGGGAGCTGGGGAGCAGTACTTC. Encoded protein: CASSLGPGAGEQYF.

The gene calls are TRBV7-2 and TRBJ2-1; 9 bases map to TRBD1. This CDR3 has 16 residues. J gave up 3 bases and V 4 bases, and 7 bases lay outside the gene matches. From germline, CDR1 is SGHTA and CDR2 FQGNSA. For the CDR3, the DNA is TGTGCCAGCAGCTATACCGGGACAGGGAGCTACAATGAGCAGTTCTTC. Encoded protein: CASSYTGTGSYNEQFF.

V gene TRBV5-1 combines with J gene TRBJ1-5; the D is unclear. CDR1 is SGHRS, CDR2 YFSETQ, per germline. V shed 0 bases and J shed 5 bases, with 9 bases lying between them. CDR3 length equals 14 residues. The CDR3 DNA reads TGCGCCAGCAGCTTGGAGGCAGGAGATCAGCCCCAGCATTTT. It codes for CASSLEAGDQPQHF.

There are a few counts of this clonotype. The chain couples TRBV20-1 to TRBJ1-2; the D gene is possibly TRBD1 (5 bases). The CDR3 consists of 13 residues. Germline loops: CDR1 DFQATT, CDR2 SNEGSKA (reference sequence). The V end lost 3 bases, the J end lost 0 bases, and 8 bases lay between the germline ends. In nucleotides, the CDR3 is TGCAGTGCTAGGACAGCGACTAACTATGGCTACACCTTC. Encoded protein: CSARTATNYGYTF.

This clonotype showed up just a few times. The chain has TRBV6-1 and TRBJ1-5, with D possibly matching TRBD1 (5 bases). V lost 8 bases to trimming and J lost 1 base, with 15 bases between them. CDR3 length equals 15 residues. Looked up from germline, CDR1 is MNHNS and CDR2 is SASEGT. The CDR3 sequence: CASRVSRQSNQPQHF. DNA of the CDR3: TGTGCCAGCCGCGTTTCTAGACAGAGCAATCAGCCCCAGCATTTT.

CDR3 DNA: TGTGCCAGCAGGGCGGGCCAGGGGTCCCAGCAGTACTTC. Its translation: CASRAGQGSQQYF. The chain recombines TRBV12-3 or TRBV12-4 with TRBJ2-7; TRBD1 might be the D (6 bases). V was cut by 6 bases and J by 8 bases, with 17 bases left in between. The CDR3 is 13 residues long.

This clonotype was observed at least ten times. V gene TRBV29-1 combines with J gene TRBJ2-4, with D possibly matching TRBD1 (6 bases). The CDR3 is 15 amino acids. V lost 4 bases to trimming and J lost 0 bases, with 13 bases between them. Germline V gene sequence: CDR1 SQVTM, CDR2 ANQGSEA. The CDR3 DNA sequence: TGCAGCGTTGGAACTCAGACAGGAGCCAAAAACATTCAGTACTTC. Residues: CSVGTQTGAKNIQYF.

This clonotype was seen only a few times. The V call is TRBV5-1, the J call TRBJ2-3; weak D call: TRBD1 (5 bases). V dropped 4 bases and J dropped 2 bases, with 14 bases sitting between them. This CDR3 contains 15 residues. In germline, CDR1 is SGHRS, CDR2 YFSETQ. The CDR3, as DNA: TGCGCCAGCAGCCAGGGTGGTAAAAACACAGATACGCAGTATTTT. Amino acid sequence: CASSQGGKNTDTQYF.

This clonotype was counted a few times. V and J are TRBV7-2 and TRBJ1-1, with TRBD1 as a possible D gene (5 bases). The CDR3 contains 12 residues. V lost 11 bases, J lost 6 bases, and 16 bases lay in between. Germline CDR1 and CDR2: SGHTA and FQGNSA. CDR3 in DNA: TGTGCCTGGGGTTGGGGCTACCCTGAAGCTTTCTTT. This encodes CAWGWGYPEAFF.

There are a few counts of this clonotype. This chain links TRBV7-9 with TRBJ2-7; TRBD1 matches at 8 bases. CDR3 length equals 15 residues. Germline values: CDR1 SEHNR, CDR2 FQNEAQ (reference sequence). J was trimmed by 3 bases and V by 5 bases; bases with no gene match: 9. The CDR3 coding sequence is TGTGCCAGCAGCCCCGGGGACAGGCTAAACTACGAGCAGTACTTC. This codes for CASSPGDRLNYEQYF.

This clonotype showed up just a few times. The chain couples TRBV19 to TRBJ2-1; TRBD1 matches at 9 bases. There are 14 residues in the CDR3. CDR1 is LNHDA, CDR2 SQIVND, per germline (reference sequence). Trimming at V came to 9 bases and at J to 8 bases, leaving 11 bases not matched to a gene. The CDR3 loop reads CASRTGGLGYEQFF. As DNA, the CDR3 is TGTGCCAGCAGAACAGGGGGCTTGGGGTATGAGCAGTTCTTC.